This TCR beta chain was captured in a study of tumor-infiltrating lymphocytes in primary liver carcinoma. A primer in the constant region served to generate TCR beta cDNA from approximately 500 ng of total RNA. Nested multiplex PCR, run for three rounds with slightly modified ARM-PCR, yielded TCR beta libraries. A C-beta reverse primer and TRBV1-TRBV30 forward primers served in each of the first two PCR rounds, at approximately 10 cycles apiece. TCRdb independently ran MiXCR on the multiplex PCR reads; one entry per CDR3 protein. The sample contains fewer than 350,000 distinct CDR3 sequences, around three fifths of which appear only once. This CDR3 is built from 10 residues. In germline, CDR1 is SQVTM, CDR2 ANQGSEA. Unsorted whole blood served as the source of blood RNA, and germline DNA was extracted as well. Study-wide results and caveats: Lesser overlap characterized tumor-adjacent and tumor-blood pairs relative to tumor region pairs.

On this clonotype itself: The antigen is undetermined. One junction end disagrees with the germline gene, perhaps due to a read error.

V usage is TRBV29-1 and J usage is TRBJ2-7; D unclear. Sequenced: peripheral blood. The receptor was isolated from a man aged 35 to 55 with primary liver carcinoma and hepatitis B virus infection. CDR3 nucleotides: TGCAGCATTGTAACGTACGATCAGTACTTC. Its translation: CSIVTYDQYF.